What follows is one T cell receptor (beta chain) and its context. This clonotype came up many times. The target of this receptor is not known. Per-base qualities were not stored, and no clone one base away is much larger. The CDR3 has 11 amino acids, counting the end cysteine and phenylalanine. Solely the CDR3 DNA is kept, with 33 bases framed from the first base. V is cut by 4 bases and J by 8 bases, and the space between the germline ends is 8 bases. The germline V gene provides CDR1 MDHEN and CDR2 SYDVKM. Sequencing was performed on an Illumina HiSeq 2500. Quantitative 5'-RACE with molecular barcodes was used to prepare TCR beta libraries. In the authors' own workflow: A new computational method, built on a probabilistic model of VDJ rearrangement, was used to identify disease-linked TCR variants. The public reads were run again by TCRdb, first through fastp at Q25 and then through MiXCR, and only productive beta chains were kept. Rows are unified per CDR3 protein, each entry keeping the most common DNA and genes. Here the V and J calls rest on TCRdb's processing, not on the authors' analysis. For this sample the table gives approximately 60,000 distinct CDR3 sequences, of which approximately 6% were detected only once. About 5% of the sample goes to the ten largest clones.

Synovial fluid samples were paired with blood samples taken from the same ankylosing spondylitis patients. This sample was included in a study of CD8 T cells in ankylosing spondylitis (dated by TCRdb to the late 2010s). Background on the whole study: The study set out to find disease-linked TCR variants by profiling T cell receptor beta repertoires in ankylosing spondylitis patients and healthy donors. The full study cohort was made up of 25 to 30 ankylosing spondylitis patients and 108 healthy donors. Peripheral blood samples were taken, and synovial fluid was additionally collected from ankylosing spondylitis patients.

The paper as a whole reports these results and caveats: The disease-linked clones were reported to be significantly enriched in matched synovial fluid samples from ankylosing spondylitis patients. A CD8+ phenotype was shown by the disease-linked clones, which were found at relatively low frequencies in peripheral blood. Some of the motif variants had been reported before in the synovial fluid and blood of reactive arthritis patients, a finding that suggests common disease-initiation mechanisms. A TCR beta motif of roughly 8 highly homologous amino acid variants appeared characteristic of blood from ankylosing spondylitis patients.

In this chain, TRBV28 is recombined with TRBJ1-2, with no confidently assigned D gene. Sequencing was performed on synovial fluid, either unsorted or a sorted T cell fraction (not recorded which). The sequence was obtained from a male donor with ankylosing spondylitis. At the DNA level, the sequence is TGTGCCAGCAGTTCCCGACAAGGCTACACCTTC. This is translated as CASSSRQGYTF.